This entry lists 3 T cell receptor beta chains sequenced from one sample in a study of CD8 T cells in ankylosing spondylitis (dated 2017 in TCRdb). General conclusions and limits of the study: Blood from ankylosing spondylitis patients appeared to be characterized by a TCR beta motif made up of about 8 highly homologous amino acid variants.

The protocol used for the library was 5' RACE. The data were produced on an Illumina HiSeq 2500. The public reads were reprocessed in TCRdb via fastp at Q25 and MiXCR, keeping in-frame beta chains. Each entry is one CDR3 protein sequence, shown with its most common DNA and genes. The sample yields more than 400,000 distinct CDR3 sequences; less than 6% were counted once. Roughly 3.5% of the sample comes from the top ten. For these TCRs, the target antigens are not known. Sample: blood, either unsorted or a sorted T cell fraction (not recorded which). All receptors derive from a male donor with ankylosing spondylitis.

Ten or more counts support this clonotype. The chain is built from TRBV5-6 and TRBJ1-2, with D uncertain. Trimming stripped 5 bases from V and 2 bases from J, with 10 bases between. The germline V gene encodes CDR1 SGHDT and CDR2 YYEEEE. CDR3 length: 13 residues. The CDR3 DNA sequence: TGTGCCAGCAGAGCGGAAGGGAACTATGGCTACACCTTC. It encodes CASRAEGNYGYTF.

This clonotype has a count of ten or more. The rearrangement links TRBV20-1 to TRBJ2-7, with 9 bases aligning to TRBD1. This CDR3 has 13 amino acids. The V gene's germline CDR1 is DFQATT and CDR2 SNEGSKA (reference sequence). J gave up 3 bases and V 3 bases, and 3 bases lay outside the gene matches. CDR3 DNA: TGCAGTGCTAGCGGGACAGGGTTCTACGAGCAGTACTTC. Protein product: CSASGTGFYEQYF.

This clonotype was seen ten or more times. CDR3 region: CASREPGTGDHEQYF. The CDR3 DNA sequence: TGTGCCAGCAGGGAGCCCGGGACAGGGGACCACGAGCAGTACTTC. The rearrangement joins TRBV5-6 to TRBJ2-7; 10 bases agree with TRBD1. The CDR3 runs 15 residues. With V trimmed by 5 bases and J by 5 bases, 10 bases remained unmatched. CDR1 and CDR2 from the germline V gene are SGHDT and YYEEEE.